Sequencing of this TCR beta chain was carried out in a study of cytomegalovirus exposure and HLA in healthy donors. This clone was seen a handful of times. Germline V CDR1 and CDR2: LNHDA, SQIVND (reference sequence). The CDR3 contains 12 residues. The V gene end was trimmed by 5 bases and the J gene end by 12 bases; junction bases not matched to a gene: 6. Primers: 60 Vbeta forward and 13 Jbeta reverse. The assay was immunoSEQ multiplex PCR, and TCRdb's table has in-frame clones only and misses some. This table holds roughly 120,000 clones, 8% to 10% found once. The chain carries TRBV19 and TRBJ2-1; TRBD2 matches at 8 bases. The receptor comes from a man in his thirties or forties in good health and CMV-seronegative. Sequencing used PBMCs. In DNA, the CDR3 is TGTGCCAGTAGTGAGGTGGCGGGGGGGCAGTTCTTC. This gives the protein CASSEVAGGQFF.